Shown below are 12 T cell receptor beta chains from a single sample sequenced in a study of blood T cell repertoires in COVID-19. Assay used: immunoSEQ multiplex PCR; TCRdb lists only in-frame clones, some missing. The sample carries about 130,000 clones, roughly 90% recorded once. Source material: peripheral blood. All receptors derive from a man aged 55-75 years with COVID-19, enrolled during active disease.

The DNA for the CDR3 is TGTGCCAGTAGTCCCCGGGGGGGGGCTTTCACAGATACGCAGTATTTT. Its translation is CASSPRGGAFTDTQYF. The chain employs TRBV19 and TRBJ2-3, with TRBD2 identical over 8 bases. V lost 5 bases, J lost 2 bases, and 9 bases stayed unmatched. The CDR3 runs to 16 residues. Germline V CDR1 and CDR2: LNHDA, SQIVND (reference sequence).

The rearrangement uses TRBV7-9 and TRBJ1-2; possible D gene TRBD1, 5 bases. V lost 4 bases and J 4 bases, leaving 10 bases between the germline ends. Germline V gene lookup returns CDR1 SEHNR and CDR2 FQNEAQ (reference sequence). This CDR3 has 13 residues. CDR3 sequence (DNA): TGTGCCAGCAGCTCAGGGTCTCCCTATGGCTACACCTTC. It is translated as CASSSGSPYGYTF.

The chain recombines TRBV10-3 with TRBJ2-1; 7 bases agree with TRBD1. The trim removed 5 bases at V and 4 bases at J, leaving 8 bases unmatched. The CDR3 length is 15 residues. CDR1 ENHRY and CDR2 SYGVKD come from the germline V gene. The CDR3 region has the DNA TGTGCCATCAGTACTCAGGGGGACAGATACAATGAGCAGTTCTTC. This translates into CAISTQGDRYNEQFF.

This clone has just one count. The DNA for the CDR3 is TGTGCCAGTAGTATTGACAGGGGGGAGCAGTACTTC. Translation gives CASSIDRGEQYF. The V call is TRBV19, the J call TRBJ2-7; 9 positions agree with TRBD1. The CDR3 length is 12 residues. V trimming: 3 bases; J trimming: 7 bases; junction bases outside the gene matches: 1. The germline V gene has CDR1 LNHDA and CDR2 SQIVND (reference sequence).

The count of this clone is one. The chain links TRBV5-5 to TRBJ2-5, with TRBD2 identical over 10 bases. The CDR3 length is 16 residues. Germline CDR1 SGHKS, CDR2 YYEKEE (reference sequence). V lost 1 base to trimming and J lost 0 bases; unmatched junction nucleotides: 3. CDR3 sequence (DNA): TGTGCCAGCAGCTTGTACACTAGCGGGAACCAAGAGACCCAGTACTTC. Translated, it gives CASSLYTSGNQETQYF.

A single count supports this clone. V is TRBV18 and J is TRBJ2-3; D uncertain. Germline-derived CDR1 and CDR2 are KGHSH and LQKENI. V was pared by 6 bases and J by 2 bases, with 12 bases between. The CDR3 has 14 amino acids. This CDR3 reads CASSPPYVTDTQYF. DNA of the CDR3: TGTGCCAGCTCGCCCCCCTATGTCACAGATACGCAGTATTTT.

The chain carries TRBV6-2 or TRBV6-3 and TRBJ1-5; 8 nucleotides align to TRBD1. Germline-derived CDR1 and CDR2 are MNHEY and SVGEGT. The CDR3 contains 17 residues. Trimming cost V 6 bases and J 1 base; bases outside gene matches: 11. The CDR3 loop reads CASSSSRQGSSNQPQHF. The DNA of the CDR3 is TGTGCCAGCAGCTCAAGTCGACAGGGGTCGAGCAATCAGCCCCAGCATTTT.

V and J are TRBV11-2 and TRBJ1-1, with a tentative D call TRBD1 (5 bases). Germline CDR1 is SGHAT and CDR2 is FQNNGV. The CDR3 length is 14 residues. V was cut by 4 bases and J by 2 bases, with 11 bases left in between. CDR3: CASSYRQSNTEAFF. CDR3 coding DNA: TGTGCCAGCAGCTACCGACAGAGCAACACTGAAGCTTTCTTT.

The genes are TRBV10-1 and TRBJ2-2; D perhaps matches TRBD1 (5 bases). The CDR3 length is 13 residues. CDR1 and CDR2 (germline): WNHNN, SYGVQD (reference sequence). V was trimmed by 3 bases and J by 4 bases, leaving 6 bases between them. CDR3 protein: CASSEQATGELFF. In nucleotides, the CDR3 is TGCGCCAGCAGTGAACAGGCCACCGGGGAGCTGTTTTTT.

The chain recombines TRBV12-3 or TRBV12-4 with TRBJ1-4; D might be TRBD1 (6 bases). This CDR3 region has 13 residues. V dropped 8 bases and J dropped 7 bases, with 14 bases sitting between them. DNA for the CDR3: TGTGCCAGCTGTAGAGGGGGTCGTGAAAAACTGTTTTTT. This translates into CASCRGGREKLFF.

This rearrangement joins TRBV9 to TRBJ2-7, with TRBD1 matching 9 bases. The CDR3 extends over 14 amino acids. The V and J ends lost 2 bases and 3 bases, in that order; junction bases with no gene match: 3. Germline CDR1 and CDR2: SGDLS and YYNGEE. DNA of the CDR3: TGTGCCAGCAGCGTCCGGGACAGGGACTACGAGCAGTACTTC. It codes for CASSVRDRDYEQYF.

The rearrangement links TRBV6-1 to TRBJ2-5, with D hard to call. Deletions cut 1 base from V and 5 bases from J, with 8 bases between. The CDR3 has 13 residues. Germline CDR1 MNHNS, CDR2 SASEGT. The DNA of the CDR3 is TGTGCCAGCAGTGAAGTTCGGTGGGAGACCCAGTACTTC. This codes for CASSEVRWETQYF.